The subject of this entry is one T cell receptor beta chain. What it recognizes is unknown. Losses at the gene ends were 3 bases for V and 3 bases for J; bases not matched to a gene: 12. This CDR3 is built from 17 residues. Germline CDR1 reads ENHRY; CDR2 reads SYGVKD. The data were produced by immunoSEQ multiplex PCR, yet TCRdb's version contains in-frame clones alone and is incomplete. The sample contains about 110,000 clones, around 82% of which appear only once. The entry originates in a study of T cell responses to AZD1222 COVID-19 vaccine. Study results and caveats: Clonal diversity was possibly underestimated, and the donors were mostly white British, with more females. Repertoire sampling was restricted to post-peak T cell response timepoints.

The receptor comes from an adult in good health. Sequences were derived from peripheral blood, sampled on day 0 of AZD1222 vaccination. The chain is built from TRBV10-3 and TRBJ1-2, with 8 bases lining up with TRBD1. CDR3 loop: CAISDRGRGEMDYGYTF. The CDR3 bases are TGTGCCATCAGTGACAGGGGGCGCGGAGAGATGGACTATGGCTACACCTTC.